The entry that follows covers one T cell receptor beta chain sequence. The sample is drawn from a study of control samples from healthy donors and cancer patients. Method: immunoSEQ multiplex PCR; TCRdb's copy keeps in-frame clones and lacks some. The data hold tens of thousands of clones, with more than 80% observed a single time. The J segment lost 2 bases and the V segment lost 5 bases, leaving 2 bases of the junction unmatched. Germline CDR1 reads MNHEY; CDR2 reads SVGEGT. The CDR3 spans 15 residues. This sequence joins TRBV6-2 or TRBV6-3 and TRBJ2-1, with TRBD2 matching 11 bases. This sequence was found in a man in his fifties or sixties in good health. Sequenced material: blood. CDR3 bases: TGTGCCAGCAGTCCACTAGCGGGAGCCTACAATGAGCAGTTCTTC. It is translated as CASSPLAGAYNEQFF.